This TCR beta chain came from a study of T cells in severe cutaneous drug reactions. There are 14 residues in the CDR3. Germline lookup yields CDR1 SQVTM and CDR2 ANQGSEA. Carbamazepine had induced Stevens-Johnson syndrome or toxic epidermal necrolysis in the sequenced donors. The iRepertoire multiplex PCR system with TCR subtype-specific primers built both bulk and single-cell libraries. TCRdb reprocessed the multiplex PCR reads and reports one entry per CDR3 protein, with no DNA. This table lists 9,900 or so distinct CDR3 sequences. Specimen: cells from a skin blister. This chain uses TRBV29-1 with TRBJ2-5; the TCRdb D gene call, TRBD1, has no DNA to confirm it. The source is a human donor with Stevens-Johnson syndrome, a severe cutaneous drug reaction. CDR3 in amino acids: CSGARVADQETQYF. Full variable domain (remainder filled in from reference TRBV29-1 and TRBJ2-5): SAVISQKPSRDICQRGTSLTIQCQVDSQVTMMFWYRQQPGQSLTLIATANQGSEATYESGFVIDKFPISRPNLTFSTLTVSNMSPEDSSIYLCSGARVADQETQYFGPGTRLLVL.